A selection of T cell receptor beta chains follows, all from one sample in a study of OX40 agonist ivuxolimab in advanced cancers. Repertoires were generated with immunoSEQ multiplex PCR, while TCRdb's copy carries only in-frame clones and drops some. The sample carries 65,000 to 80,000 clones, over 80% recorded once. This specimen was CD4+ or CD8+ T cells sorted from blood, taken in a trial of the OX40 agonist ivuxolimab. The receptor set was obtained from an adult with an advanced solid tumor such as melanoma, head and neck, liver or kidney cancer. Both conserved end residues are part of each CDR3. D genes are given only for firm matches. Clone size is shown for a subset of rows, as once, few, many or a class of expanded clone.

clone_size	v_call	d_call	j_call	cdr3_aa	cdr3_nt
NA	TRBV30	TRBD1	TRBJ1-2	CAWSRTGWPDYGYTF	TGTGCCTGGAGCCGGACAGGATGGCCCGACTATGGCTACACCTTC
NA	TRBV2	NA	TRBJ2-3	CASTDGDTQYF	TGTGCCAGCACTGACGGCGATACGCAGTATTTT
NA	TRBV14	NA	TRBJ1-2	CASSQVGGRSYGYTF	TGTGCCAGCAGCCAAGTCGGGGGCCGTTCCTATGGCTACACCTTC
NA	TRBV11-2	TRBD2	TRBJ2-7	CASSLGAGGGYEQYF	TGTGCCAGCAGCTTAGGAGCGGGAGGTGGTTACGAGCAGTACTTC
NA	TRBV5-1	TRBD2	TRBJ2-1	CASSLGTSGSHEQFF	TGCGCCAGCAGCTTGGGGACTAGCGGGAGCCATGAGCAGTTCTTC
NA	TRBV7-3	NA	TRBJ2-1	CASSPEGVYNEQFF	TGTGCCAGCAGCCCCGAGGGGGTCTACAATGAGCAGTTCTTC
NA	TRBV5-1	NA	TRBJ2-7	CASRPVYSGSSSYEQYF	TGCGCCAGCAGACCGGTTTATTCGGGCTCCAGCTCCTACGAGCAGTACTTC
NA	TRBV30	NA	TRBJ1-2	CAWSVYRAVDYGYTF	TGTGCCTGGAGTGTATACAGGGCGGTCGACTATGGCTACACCTTC
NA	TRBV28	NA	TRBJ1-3	CASSPPTLPTGNTIYF	TGTGCCAGCAGTCCCCCGACCCTTCCCACTGGAAACACCATATATTTT
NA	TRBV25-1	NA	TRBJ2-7	CASSPYGVQIYEQYF	TGTGCCAGCAGCCCCTACGGGGTACAGATCTACGAGCAGTACTTC
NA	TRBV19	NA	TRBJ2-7	CATAVRGIQYEQYF	TGTGCCACCGCGGTCCGGGGGATCCAATACGAGCAGTACTTC
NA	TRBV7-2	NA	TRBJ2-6	CASSVAPAAGANVLTF	TGTGCCAGCAGCGTAGCCCCGGCTGCAGGGGCCAACGTCCTGACTTTC
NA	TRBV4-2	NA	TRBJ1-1	CASSQDSGQNTEAFF	TGTGCCAGCAGCCAAGATTCGGGACAGAACACTGAAGCTTTCTTT
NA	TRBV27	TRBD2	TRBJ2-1	CASSQLAGPGSSYNEQFF	TGTGCCAGCAGTCAACTAGCGGGCCCTGGTAGCTCCTACAATGAGCAGTTCTTC
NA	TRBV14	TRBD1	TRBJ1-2	CASSPRDRANYGYTF	TGTGCCAGCAGCCCCCGGGACAGGGCTAACTATGGCTACACCTTC
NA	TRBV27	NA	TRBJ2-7	CASSFNRVLYEQYF	TGTGCCAGCAGTTTCAACAGGGTTTTGTACGAGCAGTACTTC
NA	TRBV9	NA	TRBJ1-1	CASSVAGTQQGGGTEAFF	TGTGCCAGCAGCGTCGCCGGGACCCAACAAGGGGGAGGCACTGAAGCTTTCTTT
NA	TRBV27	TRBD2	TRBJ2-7	CASSLTSGRQSSYEQYF	TGTGCCAGCAGTTTAACTAGCGGGAGGCAAAGCTCCTACGAGCAGTACTTC
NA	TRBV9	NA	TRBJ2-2	CASSVTSGGIHGELFF	TGTGCCAGCAGCGTAACCAGTGGAGGGATTCACGGGGAGCTGTTTTTT
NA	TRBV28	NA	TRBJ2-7	CASSLFGLANYEQYF	TGTGCCAGCAGTTTATTTGGGCTAGCTAACTACGAGCAGTACTTC
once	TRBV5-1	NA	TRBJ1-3	CASRAGASYSGNTIYF	TGCGCCAGCAGAGCGGGGGCCTCTTACTCTGGAAACACCATATATTTT
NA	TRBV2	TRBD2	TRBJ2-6	CASSREVLLSGANVLTF	TGTGCCAGCAGTCGGGAGGTGTTACTCTCTGGGGCCAACGTCCTGACTTTC
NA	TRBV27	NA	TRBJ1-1	CASSPLGGKGDTEAFF	TGTGCCAGCAGCCCTCTAGGGGGAAAGGGTGACACTGAAGCTTTCTTT
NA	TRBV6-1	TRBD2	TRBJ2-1	CASSEAGTSGRYNEQFF	TGTGCCAGCAGTGAAGCCGGGACTAGCGGGAGGTACAATGAGCAGTTCTTC
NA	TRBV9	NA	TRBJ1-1	CASSVAGGLTEAFF	TGTGCCAGCAGCGTAGCTGGAGGGCTCACTGAAGCTTTCTTT
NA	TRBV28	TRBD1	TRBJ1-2	CAHGRGNYGYTF	TGTGCCCATGGCAGGGGGAATTATGGCTACACCTTC
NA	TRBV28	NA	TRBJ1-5	CASSEGQSNQPQHF	TGTGCCAGCAGCGAAGGACAGAGCAATCAGCCCCAGCATTTT
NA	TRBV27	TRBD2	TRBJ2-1	CASSSGTREQNEQFF	TGTGCCAGCAGTTCCGGGACTAGGGAACAGAATGAGCAGTTCTTC
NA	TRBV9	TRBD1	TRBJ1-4	CASSDDRGSEKLFF	TGTGCCAGCAGCGACGACAGGGGATCTGAAAAACTGTTTTTT
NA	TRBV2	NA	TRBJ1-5	CASSPGQGNQPQHF	TGTGCCAGCAGTCCGGGACAAGGGAATCAGCCCCAGCATTTT
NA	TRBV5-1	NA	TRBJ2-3	CASSKDPGDTQYF	TGCGCCAGCAGCAAGGACCCTGGGGATACGCAGTATTTT
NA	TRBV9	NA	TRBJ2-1	CASSLGTNPTEQFF	TGTGCCAGCAGCCTCGGAACTAACCCGACCGAGCAGTTCTTC
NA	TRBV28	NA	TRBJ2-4	CASSLTGTVSKNIQYF	TGTGCCAGCAGTTTAACAGGGACCGTATCCAAAAACATTCAGTACTTC